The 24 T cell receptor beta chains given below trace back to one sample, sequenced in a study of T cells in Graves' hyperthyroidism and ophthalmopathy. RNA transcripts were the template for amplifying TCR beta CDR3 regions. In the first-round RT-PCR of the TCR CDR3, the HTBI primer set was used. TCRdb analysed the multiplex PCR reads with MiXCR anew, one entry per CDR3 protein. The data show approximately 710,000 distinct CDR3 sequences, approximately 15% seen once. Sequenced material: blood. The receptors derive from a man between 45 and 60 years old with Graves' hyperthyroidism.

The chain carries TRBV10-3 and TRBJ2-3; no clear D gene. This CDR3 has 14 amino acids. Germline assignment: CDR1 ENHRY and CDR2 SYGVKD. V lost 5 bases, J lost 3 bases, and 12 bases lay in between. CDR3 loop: CAISPRTETDTQYF. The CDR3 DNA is TGTGCCATCAGTCCCCGGACCGAGACAGATACGCAGTATTTT.

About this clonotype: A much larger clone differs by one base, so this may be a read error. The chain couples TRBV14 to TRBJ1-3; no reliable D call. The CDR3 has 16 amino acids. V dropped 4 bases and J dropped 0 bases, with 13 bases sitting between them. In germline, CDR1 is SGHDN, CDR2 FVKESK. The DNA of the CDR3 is TGTGCCAGCAGCCCAGAGAGGGCCAACTCTGGAAACACCATATATTTT. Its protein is CASSPERANSGNTIYF.

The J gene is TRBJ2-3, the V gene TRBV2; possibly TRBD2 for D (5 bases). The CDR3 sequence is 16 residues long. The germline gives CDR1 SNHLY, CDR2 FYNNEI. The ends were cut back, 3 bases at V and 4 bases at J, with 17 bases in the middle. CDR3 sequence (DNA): TGTGCCAGCAGTGACCTCGTCGGGGATTGGGCAGATACGCAGTATTTT. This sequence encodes CASSDLVGDWADTQYF.

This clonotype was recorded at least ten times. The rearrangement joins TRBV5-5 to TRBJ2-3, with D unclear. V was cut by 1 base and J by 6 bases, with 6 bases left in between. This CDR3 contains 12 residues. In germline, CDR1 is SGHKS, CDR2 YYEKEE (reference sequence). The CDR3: CASSLMSDTQYF. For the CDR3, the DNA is TGTGCCAGCAGCTTGATGAGTGATACGCAGTATTTT.

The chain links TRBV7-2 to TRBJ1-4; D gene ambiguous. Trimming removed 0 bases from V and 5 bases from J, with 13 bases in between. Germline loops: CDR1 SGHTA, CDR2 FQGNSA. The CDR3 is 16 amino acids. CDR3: CASSLAGNSRNEKLFF. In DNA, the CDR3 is TGTGCCAGCAGCTTAGCGGGGAACAGCCGAAATGAAAAACTGTTTTTT.

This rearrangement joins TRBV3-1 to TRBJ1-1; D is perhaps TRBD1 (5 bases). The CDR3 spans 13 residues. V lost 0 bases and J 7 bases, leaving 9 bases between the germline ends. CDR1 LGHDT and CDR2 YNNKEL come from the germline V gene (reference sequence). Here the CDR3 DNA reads TGTGCCAGCAGCCAAGATCGGACATTTGAAGCTTTCTTT. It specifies CASSQDRTFEAFF.

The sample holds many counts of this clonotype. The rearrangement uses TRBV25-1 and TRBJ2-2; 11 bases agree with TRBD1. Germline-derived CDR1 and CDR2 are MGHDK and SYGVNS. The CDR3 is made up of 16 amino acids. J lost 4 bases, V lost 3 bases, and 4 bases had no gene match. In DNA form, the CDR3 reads TGTGCCAGCAGTGATGGAGGGACAGGGGGCACCGGGGAGCTGTTTTTT. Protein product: CASSDGGTGGTGELFF.

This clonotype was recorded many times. CDR3 protein: CASSPGTASSNYGYTF. The CDR3 nucleotides read TGTGCCAGCAGCCCCGGGACAGCAAGTTCTAACTATGGCTACACCTTC. This chain links TRBV12-3 or TRBV12-4 with TRBJ1-2; 7 nucleotides line up with TRBD1. J gave up 0 bases and V 6 bases, and 10 bases lay outside the gene matches. CDR3 size: 16 residues.

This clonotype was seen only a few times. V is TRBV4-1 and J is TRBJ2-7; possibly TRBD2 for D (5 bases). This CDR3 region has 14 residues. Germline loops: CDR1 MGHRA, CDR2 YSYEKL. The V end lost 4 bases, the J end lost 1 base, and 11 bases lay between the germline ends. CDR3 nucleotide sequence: TGCGCCAGCAGCCCGCAACTAGTTTCCTACGAGCAGTACTTC. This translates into CASSPQLVSYEQYF.

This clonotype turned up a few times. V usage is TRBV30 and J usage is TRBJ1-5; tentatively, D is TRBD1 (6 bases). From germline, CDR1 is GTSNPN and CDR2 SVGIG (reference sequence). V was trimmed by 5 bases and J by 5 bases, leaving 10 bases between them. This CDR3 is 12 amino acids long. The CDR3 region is CAWGRGHQPQHF. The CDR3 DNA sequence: TGTGCCTGGGGCAGGGGCCATCAGCCCCAGCATTTT.

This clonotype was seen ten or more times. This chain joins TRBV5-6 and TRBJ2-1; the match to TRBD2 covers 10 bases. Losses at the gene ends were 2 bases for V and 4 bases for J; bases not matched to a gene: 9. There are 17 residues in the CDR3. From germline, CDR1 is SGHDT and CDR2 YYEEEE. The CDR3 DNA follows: TGTGCCAGCAGCTTCTCCCCCGGGACTAGCGTTTACAATGAGCAGTTCTTC. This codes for CASSFSPGTSVYNEQFF.

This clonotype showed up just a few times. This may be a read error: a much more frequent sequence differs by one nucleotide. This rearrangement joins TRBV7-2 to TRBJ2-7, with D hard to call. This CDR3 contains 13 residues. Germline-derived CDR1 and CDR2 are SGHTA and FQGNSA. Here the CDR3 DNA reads TGTGTCAGCAGCTTAAGGAGCTCCTACGAGCAGTACTTC. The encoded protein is CVSSLRSSYEQYF. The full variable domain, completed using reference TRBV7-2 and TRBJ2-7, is GAGVSQSPSNKVTEKGKDVELRCDPISGHTALYWYRQSLGQGLEFLIYFQGNSAPDKSGLPSDRFSAERTGGSVSTLTIQRTQQEDSAVYLCVSSLRSSYEQYFGPGTRLTVT.

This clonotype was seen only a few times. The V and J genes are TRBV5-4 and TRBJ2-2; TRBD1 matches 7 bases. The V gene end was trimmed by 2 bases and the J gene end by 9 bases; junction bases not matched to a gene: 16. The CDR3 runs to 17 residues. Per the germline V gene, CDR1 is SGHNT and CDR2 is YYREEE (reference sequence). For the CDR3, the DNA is TGTGCCAGCAGCTTCTGGACAGGATCGGGTCCCGACAGGGAGCTGTTTTTT. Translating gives CASSFWTGSGPDRELFF. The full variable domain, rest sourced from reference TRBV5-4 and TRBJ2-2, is ETGVTQSPTHLIKTRGQQVTLRCSSQSGHNTVSWYQQALGQGPQFIFQYYREEENGRGNFPPRFSGLQFPNYSSELNVNALELDDSALYLCASSFWTGSGPDRELFFGEGSRLTVL.

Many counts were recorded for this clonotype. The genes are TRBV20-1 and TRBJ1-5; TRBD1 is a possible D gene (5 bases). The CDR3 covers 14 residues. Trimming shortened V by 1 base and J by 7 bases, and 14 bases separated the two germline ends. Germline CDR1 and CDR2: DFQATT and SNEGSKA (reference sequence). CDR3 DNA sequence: TGCAGTGCTAGAGTTGGGGGGTCCAACCAGCCCCAGCATTTT. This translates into CSARVGGSNQPQHF.

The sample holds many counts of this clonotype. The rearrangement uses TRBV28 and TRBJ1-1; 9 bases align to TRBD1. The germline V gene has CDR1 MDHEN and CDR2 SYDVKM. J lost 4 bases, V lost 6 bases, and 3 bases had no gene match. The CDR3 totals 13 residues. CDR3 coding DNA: TGTGCCAGCAGACTGACAGGGGGCACTGAAGCTTTCTTT. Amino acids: CASRLTGGTEAFF.

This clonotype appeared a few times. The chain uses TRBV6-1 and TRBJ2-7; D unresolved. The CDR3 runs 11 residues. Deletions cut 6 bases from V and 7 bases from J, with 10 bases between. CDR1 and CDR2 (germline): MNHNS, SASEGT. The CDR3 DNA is TGTGCCAGCAGCCCCGCTTGGGAGCAGTACTTC. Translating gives CASSPAWEQYF.

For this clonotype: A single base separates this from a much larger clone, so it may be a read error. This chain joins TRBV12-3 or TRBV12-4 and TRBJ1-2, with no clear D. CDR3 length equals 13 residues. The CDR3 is CASSFNSNYVYTF. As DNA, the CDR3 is TGTGCCAGCAGTTTTAACAGTAACTATGTCTACACCTTC.

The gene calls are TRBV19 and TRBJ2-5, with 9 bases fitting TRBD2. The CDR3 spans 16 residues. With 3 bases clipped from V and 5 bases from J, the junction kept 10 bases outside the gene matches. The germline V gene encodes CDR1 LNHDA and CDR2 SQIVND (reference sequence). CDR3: CASSIEASGIGETQYF. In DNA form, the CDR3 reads TGTGCCAGTAGTATTGAGGCTAGCGGGATTGGTGAGACCCAGTACTTC.

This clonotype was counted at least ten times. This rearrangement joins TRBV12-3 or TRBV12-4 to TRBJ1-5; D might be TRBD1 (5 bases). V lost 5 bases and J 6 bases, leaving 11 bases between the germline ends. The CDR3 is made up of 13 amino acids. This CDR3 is CASSPGGGQPQHF. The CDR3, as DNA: TGTGCCAGCAGTCCCGGTGGGGGTCAGCCCCAGCATTTT.

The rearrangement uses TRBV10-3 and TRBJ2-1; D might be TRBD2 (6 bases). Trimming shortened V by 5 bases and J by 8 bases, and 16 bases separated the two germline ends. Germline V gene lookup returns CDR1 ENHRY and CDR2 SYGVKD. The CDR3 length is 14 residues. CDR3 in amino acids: CAISTAGLSDEQFF. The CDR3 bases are TGTGCCATCAGTACGGCGGGGTTGAGTGATGAGCAGTTCTTC.

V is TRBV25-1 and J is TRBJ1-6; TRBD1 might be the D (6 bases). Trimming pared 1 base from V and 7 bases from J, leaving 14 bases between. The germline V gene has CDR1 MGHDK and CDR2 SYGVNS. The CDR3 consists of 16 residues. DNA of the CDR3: TGTGCCAGCAGTGAATTAGTGGGGGGCTCGAATTCACCCCTCCACTTT. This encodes CASSELVGGSNSPLHF. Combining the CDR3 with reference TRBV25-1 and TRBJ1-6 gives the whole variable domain EADIYQTPRYLVIGTGKKITLECSQTMGHDKMYWYQQDPGMELHLIHYSYGVNSTEKGDLSSESTVSRIRTEHFPLTLESARPSHTSQYLCASSELVGGSNSPLHFGNGTRLTVT.

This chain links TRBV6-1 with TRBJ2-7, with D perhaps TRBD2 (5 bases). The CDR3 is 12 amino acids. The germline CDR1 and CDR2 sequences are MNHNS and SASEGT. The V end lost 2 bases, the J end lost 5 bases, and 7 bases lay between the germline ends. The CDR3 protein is CASSEIGDEQYF. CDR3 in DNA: TGTGCCAGCAGTGAAATCGGGGACGAGCAGTACTTC.

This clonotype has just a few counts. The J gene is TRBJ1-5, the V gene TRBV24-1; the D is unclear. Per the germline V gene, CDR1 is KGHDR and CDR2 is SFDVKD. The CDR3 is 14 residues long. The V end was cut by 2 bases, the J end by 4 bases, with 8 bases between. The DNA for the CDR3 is TGTGCCACCAGTGATTCGTCAGCTAATCAGCCCCAGCATTTT. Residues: CATSDSSANQPQHF.

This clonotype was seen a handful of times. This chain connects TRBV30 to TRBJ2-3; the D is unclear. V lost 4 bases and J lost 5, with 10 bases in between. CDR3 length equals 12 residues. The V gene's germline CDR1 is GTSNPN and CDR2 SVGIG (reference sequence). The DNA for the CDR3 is TGTGCCTGGAACTATATTGGAGATACGCAGTATTTT. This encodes CAWNYIGDTQYF.